The 29 T cell receptor beta chains given below trace back to one sample, sequenced in a study of hypomethylating agent response in myelodysplastic syndrome. TCRdb's table, derived via immunoSEQ multiplex PCR, lists solely in-frame clones and lacks some. The profile covers 4,500 to 5,500 clones, with 85% to 90% appearing a single time and under 12% taken by the ten largest. The specimen comprised bone marrow, sampled before or after starting hypomethylating agent treatment for myelodysplastic syndrome (not recorded which). The receptors shown here come from a human donor with myelodysplastic syndrome.

The V call is TRBV6-4, the J call TRBJ1-2; the match to TRBD1 covers 7 bases. Germline-derived CDR1 and CDR2 are MRHNA and SNTAGT. V trimming: 2 bases; J trimming: 4 bases; junction bases outside the gene matches: 13. The CDR3 spans 17 residues. The CDR3 sequence: CASSDTQKTGSGYGYTF. Written as DNA, the CDR3 is TGTGCCAGCAGTGACACCCAAAAGACAGGGTCGGGCTATGGCTACACCTTC.

The rearrangement links TRBV4-2 to TRBJ1-6; maybe TRBD1 (5 bases). This CDR3 is 15 amino acids long. From germline, CDR1 is LGHNA and CDR2 YNFKEQ. The ends were cut back, 4 bases at V and 9 bases at J, with 16 bases in the middle. The CDR3 loop reads CASSPTENGASPLHF. The CDR3 DNA follows: TGTGCCAGCAGCCCCACAGAGAATGGGGCTTCACCCCTCCACTTT.

The gene calls are TRBV6-6 and TRBJ1-1; D remains ambiguous. Per the germline V gene, CDR1 is MNHNY and CDR2 is SVGAGI (reference sequence). CDR3 length: 13 residues. Trimming took off 11 bases at V and 1 base at J, with 14 bases between the two ends. This CDR3 is CAGRYTENTEAFF. In nucleotides, the CDR3 is TGTGCCGGAAGATATACCGAGAACACTGAAGCTTTCTTT.

The chain has TRBV19 and TRBJ1-1; no clear D. Germline assignment: CDR1 LNHDA and CDR2 SQIVND (reference sequence). The CDR3 consists of 15 residues. Trimming pared 5 bases from V and 4 bases from J, leaving 17 bases between. Here the CDR3 DNA reads TGTGCCAGTAGTCCCACCCCCGCTTCGCCCACTGAAGCTTTCTTT. It encodes CASSPTPASPTEAFF.

CDR3 DNA: TGCGCCAGCAGCTTGTCAGGAACTGGGGCCAACGTCCTGACTTTC. Its protein product is CASSLSGTGANVLTF. The chain links TRBV5-1 to TRBJ2-6; D gene uncertain. V was clipped by 1 base and J by 2 bases, with 7 bases between them. The CDR3 runs 15 residues. Germline values: CDR1 SGHRS, CDR2 YFSETQ.

Concerning this clone: The germline gene is not matched at one end of the junction; a read error may be the cause. The CDR3: CASYGQTLRNF. The CDR3, as DNA: TGTGCCAGCTATGGACAGACCTTGAGGAACTTC. This chain joins TRBV2 and TRBJ2-5; TRBD1 might be the D (6 bases). The CDR3 has 11 amino acids. Germline values: CDR1 SNHLY, CDR2 FYNNEI.

J is TRBJ1-6 and V is TRBV30; D gene unclear. The CDR3 extends over 15 amino acids. The V and J ends lost 1 base and 10 bases respectively, with 17 bases between them. CDR1 and CDR2 (germline): GTSNPN, SVGIG (reference sequence). The CDR3 DNA is TGTGCCTGGAGTGACCCGGACCCCGGAAGCTCACCCCTCCACTTT. Its protein is CAWSDPDPGSSPLHF. The full variable domain, in which reference TRBV30 and TRBJ1-6 provide the parts outside the CDR3, is SQTIHQWPATLVQPVGSPLSLECTVEGTSNPNLYWYRQAAGRGLQLLFYSVGIGQISSEVPQNLSASRPQDRQFILSSKKLLLSDSGFYLCAWSDPDPGSSPLHFGNGTRLTVT.

This chain connects TRBV5-1 to TRBJ2-5; TRBD1 or TRBD2 may be the D gene (5 bases each). This CDR3 comprises 13 residues. CDR1 SGHRS and CDR2 YFSETQ come from the germline V gene. Trimming removed 4 bases from V and 4 bases from J, with 11 bases in between. The CDR3 here is CASSQGATETQYF. CDR3 coding DNA: TGCGCCAGCAGCCAGGGAGCGACAGAGACCCAGTACTTC.

The V gene is TRBV6-5, the J gene TRBJ1-5, with a weak D call TRBD1 (5 bases). CDR1 and CDR2 from the germline V gene are MNHEY and SVGAGI. The CDR3 loop spans 11 amino acids. Trimming took 4 bases from V and 12 from J, leaving 10 bases between them. In nucleotides, the CDR3 is TGTGCCAGCAGTTCCGGGGGTTACCAGCATTTT. Translated: CASSSGGYQHF.

The chain is built from TRBV7-3 and TRBJ2-1; 8 nucleotides align to TRBD1. CDR1 and CDR2 (germline): SGHTA, FQGTGA. V trimming: 5 bases; J trimming: 0 bases; junction bases outside the gene matches: 6. The CDR3 sequence is 16 residues long. CDR3 protein: CASSPTGTGSYNEQFF. Here the CDR3 DNA reads TGTGCCAGCAGCCCTACCGGGACAGGCTCCTACAATGAGCAGTTCTTC.

The rearrangement uses TRBV25-1 and TRBJ2-7; D is unresolved. The CDR3 length is 15 residues. Germline CDR1 reads MGHDK; CDR2 reads SYGVNS. Deletions cut 8 bases from V and 1 base from J, with 18 bases between. The CDR3 here is CASLAWQVESYEQYV. The CDR3 DNA follows: TGTGCCAGCCTCGCTTGGCAGGTCGAATCCTACGAGCAGTACGTC.

The V call is TRBV25-1, the J call TRBJ1-2, with D possibly matching TRBD1 (6 bases). Germline CDR1 is MGHDK and CDR2 is SYGVNS. The CDR3 runs 14 residues. V was cut by 3 bases and J by 4 bases, with 12 bases left in between. CDR3: CASSEGGAIYGYTF. The CDR3 coding sequence is TGTGCCAGCAGTGAGGGGGGGGCAATCTATGGCTACACCTTC.

This clone was picked up one time. The chain joins TRBV5-1 to TRBJ2-7, with 11 positions matching TRBD1. Germline CDR1 and CDR2: SGHRS and YFSETQ. After removal of 4 bases from V and 5 bases from J, the junction contained 11 bases not matched to a gene. The CDR3 has 16 amino acids. Written as DNA, the CDR3 is TGCGCCAGCAGCCCGCGCGCAGGACAGGGGGCTCACGAGCAGTACTTC. Residues: CASSPRAGQGAHEQYF.

The chain joins TRBV19 to TRBJ1-2; 7 bases agree with TRBD1. The V segment lost 7 bases and the J segment 3 bases; nucleotides outside the gene matches: 8. The CDR3 spans 14 residues. The germline V gene has CDR1 LNHDA and CDR2 SQIVND (reference sequence). CDR3 residues: CASNSLGGDYGYTF. CDR3 bases: TGTGCCAGTAACTCGCTAGGGGGCGACTATGGCTACACCTTC.

The genes are TRBV5-4 and TRBJ1-2; no firm D call. Deletions cut 10 bases from V and 8 bases from J, with 15 bases between. CDR3 length: 11 amino acids. Germline V gene lookup returns CDR1 SGHNT and CDR2 YYREEE (reference sequence). The chain's CDR3 is CAYLGFRGYTF. The CDR3 region has the DNA TGTGCCTACCTGGGGTTTCGAGGCTACACCTTC.

V is TRBV21-1 and J is TRBJ1-5. TRBV21-1 has pseudogene status. This CDR3 contains 15 residues. DNA of the CDR3: TGTGCCAGCGTCCTGAGGGGGGGAAGCAATCAGCCCCAGCATTTT. Amino acids: CASVLRGGSNQPQHF.

The V call is TRBV5-8, the J call TRBJ1-5; TRBD1 is a possible D gene (6 bases). V was pared by 4 bases and J by 6 bases, with 14 bases between. The CDR3 sequence is 14 residues long. Germline loops: CDR1 SGHTS, CDR2 YDEGEE. The CDR3 spells CASSGGGIGQPQHF. In DNA form, the CDR3 reads TGTGCCAGCAGCGGAGGGGGTATCGGTCAGCCCCAGCATTTT. The entire variable domain, with the rest obtained from reference TRBV5-8 and TRBJ1-5, is as follows: EAGVTQSPTHLIKTRGQQATLRCSPISGHTSVYWYQQALGLGLQFLLWYDEGEERNRGNFPPRFSGRQFPNYSSELNVNALELEDSALYLCASSGGGIGQPQHFGDGTRLSIL.

This clone has more than one count but fewer than ten. The chain uses TRBV6-6 and TRBJ1-3; TRBD1 is a possible D gene (5 bases). Trimming removed 5 bases at V and 3 bases at J, with 11 bases between. Germline CDR1 is MNHNY and CDR2 is SVGAGI (reference sequence). This CDR3 has 14 amino acids. CDR3 bases: TGTGCCAGCAGTCGAGACAGCCTTGGAAACACCATATATTTT. Its translation is CASSRDSLGNTIYF.

The rearrangement uses TRBV7-7 and TRBJ2-2; 7 nucleotides match TRBD1. The CDR3 extends over 14 amino acids. V was pared by 5 bases and J by 7 bases, with 7 bases of the junction left unmatched. CDR1 SSHAT and CDR2 FNYEAQ come from the germline V gene (reference sequence). The CDR3 loop reads CASSQDRVSGELFF. The CDR3 DNA reads as TGTGCCAGCAGCCAAGACAGGGTTAGCGGGGAGCTGTTTTTT.

J is TRBJ2-5 and V is TRBV5-1, with D possibly being TRBD1 (8 bases). The length of the CDR3 is 15 residues. Trimming took off 5 bases at V and 5 bases at J, with 19 bases between the two ends. Germline values: CDR1 SGHRS, CDR2 YFSETQ. The CDR3 nucleotides are TGCGCCAGCAGATCCCAGACAGGGGAGGGGGAGACCCAGTACTTC. Protein: CASRSQTGEGETQYF.

The chain joins TRBV7-6 to TRBJ2-5; 8 bases line up with TRBD1. The V segment lost 5 bases and the J segment 7 bases; nucleotides outside the gene matches: 6. Germline V CDR1 and CDR2: SGHVS, FNYEAQ. The CDR3 is made up of 13 amino acids. CDR3 in amino acids: CASSPGQGSTQYF. In DNA, the CDR3 is TGTGCCAGCAGCCCTGGACAGGGCTCGACCCAGTACTTC. The variable domain in full, completed from reference TRBV7-6 and TRBJ2-5, reads GAGVSQSPRYKVTKRGQDVALRCDPISGHVSLYWYRQALGQGPEFLTYFNYEAQQDKSGLPNDRFSAERPEGSISTLTIQRTEQRDSAMYRCASSPGQGSTQYFGPGTRLLVL.

This chain connects TRBV10-3 to TRBJ1-2; 9 nucleotides line up with TRBD1. Germline lookup yields CDR1 ENHRY and CDR2 SYGVKD. The CDR3 is 14 residues long. After removal of 3 bases from V and 4 bases from J, the junction contained 3 bases not matched to a gene. This chain's CDR3 is CAISDSTGGYGYTF. The DNA of the CDR3 is TGTGCCATCAGTGACTCGACAGGGGGCTATGGCTACACCTTC.

This chain uses TRBV5-4 with TRBJ1-1, with D possibly being TRBD1 (6 bases). Trimming left V 4 bases short and J 0 bases short, with 10 bases between. This CDR3 has 14 amino acids. Germline-derived CDR1 and CDR2 are SGHNT and YYREEE (reference sequence). CDR3 residues: CASSPGAVNTEAFF. CDR3 bases: TGTGCCAGCAGCCCGGGGGCCGTGAACACTGAAGCTTTCTTT.

This clone was recorded only once. This likely comes from a read error, as the CDR3 has no conserved phenylalanine or tryptophan at its end. The chain recombines TRBV7-9 with TRBJ2-7, with TRBD2 matching 8 bases. Losses at the gene ends were 2 bases for V and 3 bases for J; bases not matched to a gene: 12. The germline V gene encodes CDR1 SEHNR and CDR2 FQNEAQ (reference sequence). This CDR3 spans 17 amino acids. The CDR3 sequence is CASSLFTGGRIIYEQYL. CDR3 DNA sequence: TGTGCCAGCAGCTTATTCACCGGCGGGAGGATTATCTACGAGCAGTACCTC.

This clone is classed as large. The genes are TRBV7-9 and TRBJ2-7; possibly TRBD2 for D (6 bases). V shed 5 bases and J shed 5 bases, with 16 bases lying between them. The CDR3 has 14 residues. Germline V CDR1 and CDR2: SEHNR, FQNEAQ (reference sequence). DNA of the CDR3: TGTGCCAGCAGCCCCCGCGGAGGGCTCAACGAGCAGTACTTC. Its protein is CASSPRGGLNEQYF.

V is TRBV4-2 and J is TRBJ2-3; 9 bases align to TRBD1. Per germline, CDR1 LGHNA and CDR2 YNFKEQ. The CDR3 has 17 amino acids. V trimming: 4 bases; J trimming: 6 bases; junction bases outside the gene matches: 14. CDR3 protein: CASSPGLTGGGGDTQYF. The CDR3, as DNA: TGTGCCAGCAGCCCAGGGCTCACAGGGGGCGGAGGGGATACGCAGTATTTT.

This clone was seen a single time. V gene TRBV6-7 combines with J gene TRBJ2-5; D is ambiguous. TRBV6-7 is placed among ORFs of uncertain function. V gave up 9 bases and J gave up 4 bases, with 9 bases separating them. The CDR3 extends over 11 amino acids. The CDR3 loop is CARGASETQYF. DNA of the CDR3: TGTGCCAGGGGTGCGTCAGAGACCCAGTACTTC.

The chain employs TRBV28 and TRBJ2-5; TRBD2 aligns across 13 bases. Germline values: CDR1 MDHEN, CDR2 SYDVKM. J lost 1 base, V lost 5 bases, and 10 bases had no gene match. The CDR3 runs 18 residues. Here the CDR3 DNA reads TGTGCCAGCAGTCAGAGGGGACTAGCGGGATTAGTCCAAGAGACCCAGTACTTC. It encodes CASSQRGLAGLVQETQYF.

The chain carries TRBV19 and TRBJ2-3; TRBD2 matches at 11 bases. Losses at the gene ends were 5 bases for V and 7 bases for J; bases not matched to a gene: 5. Germline CDR1 and CDR2: LNHDA and SQIVND (reference sequence). The CDR3 is made up of 14 amino acids. CDR3: CASSLAGGGNTQYF. As DNA, the CDR3 is TGTGCCAGTAGTCTAGCGGGAGGAGGAAATACGCAGTATTTT.